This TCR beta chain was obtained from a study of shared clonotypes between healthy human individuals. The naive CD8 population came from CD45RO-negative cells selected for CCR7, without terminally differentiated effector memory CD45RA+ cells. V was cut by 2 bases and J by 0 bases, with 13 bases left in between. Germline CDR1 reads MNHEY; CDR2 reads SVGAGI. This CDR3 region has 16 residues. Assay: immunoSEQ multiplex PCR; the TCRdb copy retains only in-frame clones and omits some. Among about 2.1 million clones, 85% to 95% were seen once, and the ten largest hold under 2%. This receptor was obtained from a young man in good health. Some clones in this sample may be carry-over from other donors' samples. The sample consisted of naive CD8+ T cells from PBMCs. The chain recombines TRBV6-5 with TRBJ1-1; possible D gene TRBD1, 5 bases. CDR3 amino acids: CASSYAPDTMNTEAFF. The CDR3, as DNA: TGTGCCAGCAGTTACGCCCCGGACACCATGAACACTGAAGCTTTCTTT.